This T cell receptor (beta chain) comes out of a study of blood T cell repertoires in COVID-19. The V and J ends lost 6 bases and 7 bases, in that order; junction bases with no gene match: 5. This CDR3 region has 12 residues. The assay was immunoSEQ multiplex PCR, and TCRdb's table has in-frame clones only and misses some. The sample lists a few hundred thousand clones; around 89% were seen once. Specimen: peripheral blood. V and J are TRBV12-3 or TRBV12-4 and TRBJ1-2; 7 bases match TRBD1. The TCR comes from a middle-aged man with acute or convalescent COVID-19. CDR3 in amino acids: CASSRQGPGYTF. CDR3 in DNA: TGTGCCAGCAGCAGACAGGGCCCTGGCTACACCTTC.